This T cell receptor (beta chain) was profiled in a study of regulatory T cells in long-lasting Graves disease. Study results and caveats: Persistent disease preferred TRBV28, TRBJ1-2 and TRBJ2-5; new disease, TRBV20-1 and TRBJ2-1.

In the case of this clonotype: Its matching antigen is unknown.

Specified time point: newly diagnosed GD, antithyroid drugs for less than 3 months. The TCR library was made from RNA that had been extracted from PBMCs in TRIzol. The CDR3 loop spans 15 amino acids. Germline assignment: CDR1 DFQATT and CDR2 SNEGSKA (reference sequence). With 6 bases removed from V and 4 bases from J, the gap between germline ends came to 21 bases. To make TCR beta libraries, researchers used iRepertoire HTBI primers and Arm-PCR of CDR3 regions. TCRdb processed the multiplex PCR reads anew with MiXCR; each CDR3 protein has one entry. This sample has 510,000 or so distinct CDR3 sequences, with about 11% found just once. These data also featured in a second study, about T cells in Graves' hyperthyroidism and ophthalmopathy. As that report states: The TCR CDR3 was amplified in a first-round RT-PCR using the HTBI primer set. Through a model of 13 V-J features, ophthalmopathy was separated from stable hyperthyroidism.

The rearrangement joins TRBV20-1 to TRBJ1-2; possibly TRBD1 for D (6 bases). This material consisted of peripheral blood mononuclear cells (PBMCs), taken at new diagnosis, from a patient treated with antithyroid drugs. The sequence was obtained from a woman aged 25 to 39 with Graves disease. CDR3 region: CSANPGKGEFYGYTF. The CDR3 coding sequence is TGCAGTGCCAATCCAGGGAAGGGGGAATTCTATGGCTACACCTTC.